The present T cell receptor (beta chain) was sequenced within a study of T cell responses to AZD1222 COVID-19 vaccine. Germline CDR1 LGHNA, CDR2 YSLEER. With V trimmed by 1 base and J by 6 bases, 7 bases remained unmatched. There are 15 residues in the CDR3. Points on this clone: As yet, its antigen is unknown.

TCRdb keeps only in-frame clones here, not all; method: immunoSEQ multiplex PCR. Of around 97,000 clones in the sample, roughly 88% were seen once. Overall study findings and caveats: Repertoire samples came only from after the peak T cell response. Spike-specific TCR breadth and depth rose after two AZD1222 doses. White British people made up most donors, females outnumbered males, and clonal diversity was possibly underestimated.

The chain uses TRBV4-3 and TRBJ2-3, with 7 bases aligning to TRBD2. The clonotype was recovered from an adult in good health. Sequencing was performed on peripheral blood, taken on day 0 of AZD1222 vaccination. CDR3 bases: TGCGCCAGCAGCCAAGGTTCTAGCGGCCCGGATACGCAGTATTTT. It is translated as CASSQGSSGPDTQYF.